This TCR beta chain stems from a study of T cell responses to AZD1222 COVID-19 vaccine. General study findings and limits: The breadth and depth of Spike-specific TCRs increased once two AZD1222 doses had been given. It was only after the peak T cell response that any repertoires were sampled. Baseline seropositives among AZD1222 recipients totaled only five or six. A mostly white British donor set with more females was recruited, and clonal diversity was possibly underestimated.

About this clone itself: Its target is unknown.

Generated by immunoSEQ multiplex PCR, the TCRdb table keeps only in-frame clones and is missing some. In the table there are around 140,000 clones, more than 85% of which are singletons. This sequence originates from an adult who received the AZD1222 COVID-19 vaccine. Sequences were derived from peripheral blood, sampled 28 days after the second AZD1222 dose.

CDR3 loop: CASSWEASYEQYF. In DNA, the CDR3 is TGTGCCAGCAGTTGGGAGGCCTCCTACGAGCAGTACTTC. The chain combines TRBV12-3 or TRBV12-4 with TRBJ2-7; weak D call: TRBD2 (6 bases). The CDR3 has 13 amino acids. V gave up 4 bases and J gave up 0 bases, with 7 bases separating them.